This is a list of T cell receptor beta chains from one sample in a study of vaccination effects on CD4 cells after COVID-19. Profiled with immunoSEQ multiplex PCR; TCRdb holds only in-frame clones, not every one. The table has under 25,000 clones, roughly 81% seen once; the top ten hold roughly 6%. For these receptors, no antigen is known. The specimen comprised CD4+ T cells from PBMCs cultured with SARS-CoV-2 spike peptides, sampled after COVID-19 vaccination. The source of these receptors is a human donor who received a COVID-19 vaccine. Some clones in this sample may be carry-over from other donors' samples. Each CDR3 is given with its conserved first and last residue. A D gene is named only where the DNA matches it firmly. Not all rows give a size; the values are once, few, many and, for expanded clones, a class.

CDR3nt: TGTGCCAGCTCACCACCGGGCGGACAGCCACGCACAGATACGCAGTATTTT; CDR3aa: CASSPPGGQPRTDTQYF; abundance: -; v_gene: TRBV18; d_gene: -; j_gene: TRBJ2-3
CDR3nt: TGTGCCAGTAGTACCCTAACAGGGGATGGGAAGAATTCACCCCTCCACTTT; CDR3aa: CASSTLTGDGKNSPLHF; abundance: -; v_gene: TRBV19; d_gene: TRBD1; j_gene: TRBJ1-6
CDR3nt: TGTGCCAGCAGCCTACAAGGTTTTGAAGCTTTCTTT; CDR3aa: CASSLQGFEAFF; abundance: -; v_gene: TRBV2; d_gene: -; j_gene: TRBJ1-1
CDR3nt: TGTGCCACCAGTGAGGGACAGGGGGGACAGCCCCAGCATTTT; CDR3aa: CATSEGQGGQPQHF; abundance: few; v_gene: TRBV24-1; d_gene: TRBD1; j_gene: TRBJ1-5
CDR3nt: TGCGCCAGCAGCCAAGAATTAGTCGGGACGAGCTCCTATAATTCACCCCTCCACTTT; CDR3aa: CASSQELVGTSSYNSPLHF; abundance: once; v_gene: TRBV4-1; d_gene: -; j_gene: TRBJ1-6
CDR3nt: TGTGCCAGCAGCCCGCCCCCGGGGGCCCAGTCTAACTATGGCTACACCTTC; CDR3aa: CASSPPPGAQSNYGYTF; abundance: -; v_gene: TRBV28; d_gene: -; j_gene: TRBJ1-2
CDR3nt: TGTGCCAGCCCCACAACCTATAAAATGGGGGAAACTGAAGCTTTCTTT; CDR3aa: CASPTTYKMGETEAFF; abundance: -; v_gene: TRBV5-8; d_gene: -; j_gene: TRBJ1-1
CDR3nt: TGTGCCAGCAGCGCACCGGGACAGGGGGCCCTCTATGGCTACACCTTC; CDR3aa: CASSAPGQGALYGYTF; abundance: once; v_gene: TRBV9; d_gene: TRBD1; j_gene: TRBJ1-2
CDR3nt: TGTGCCTGGACTGGCAGTCCTAACTATGGCTACACCTTC; CDR3aa: CAWTGSPNYGYTF; abundance: -; v_gene: TRBV30; d_gene: -; j_gene: TRBJ1-2
CDR3nt: TGCGCCAGCAGTGGACTTAAGGCCGGCTCCTACAATGAGCAGTTCTTC; CDR3aa: CASSGLKAGSYNEQFF; abundance: few; v_gene: TRBV10-1; d_gene: -; j_gene: TRBJ2-1
CDR3nt: TGTGCCAGCAGCCAGGGGAAGGCGTACACTGAAGCTTTCTTT; CDR3aa: CASSQGKAYTEAFF; abundance: -; v_gene: TRBV7-9; d_gene: -; j_gene: TRBJ1-1
CDR3nt: TGTGCCAGCAGCTTAGGCGGGGGGGGTTACAATGAGCAGTTCTTC; CDR3aa: CASSLGGGGYNEQFF; abundance: -; v_gene: TRBV11-2; d_gene: TRBD2; j_gene: TRBJ2-1
CDR3nt: TGTGCCAGCAGCCAAGAGACAGGAGCCTTGGACACTGAAGCTTTCTTT; CDR3aa: CASSQETGALDTEAFF; abundance: few; v_gene: TRBV4-2; d_gene: -; j_gene: TRBJ1-1
CDR3nt: TGCGCCAGCAGCAAATTGAAACAGGGGAACACCGGGGAGCTGTTTTTT; CDR3aa: CASSKLKQGNTGELFF; abundance: -; v_gene: TRBV5-1; d_gene: -; j_gene: TRBJ2-2
CDR3nt: TGTGCCAGCTCTCCGGGGGGTTTGGATACGCAGTATTTT; CDR3aa: CASSPGGLDTQYF; abundance: -; v_gene: TRBV18; d_gene: TRBD2; j_gene: TRBJ2-3
CDR3nt: TGCGCCAGCAGCAGCCGGGACTATCAGACTAGCACAGATACGCAGTATTTT; CDR3aa: CASSSRDYQTSTDTQYF; abundance: -; v_gene: TRBV5-1; d_gene: TRBD2; j_gene: TRBJ2-3
CDR3nt: TGTGCCAGCAGTGAATACGGGGGAGGGAACACTGAAGCTTTCTTT; CDR3aa: CASSEYGGGNTEAFF; abundance: -; v_gene: TRBV2; d_gene: -; j_gene: TRBJ1-1
CDR3nt: TGCAGCGTTGAGGGGGACAGGGTTGGCTACACCTTC; CDR3aa: CSVEGDRVGYTF; abundance: -; v_gene: TRBV29-1; d_gene: TRBD1; j_gene: TRBJ1-2
CDR3nt: TGTGCCAGCAGCCAAAGCATAACTCCCAGCTCTGGAAACACCATATATTTT; CDR3aa: CASSQSITPSSGNTIYF; abundance: -; v_gene: TRBV3-1/TRBV3-2; d_gene: -; j_gene: TRBJ1-3
CDR3nt: TGTGCCAGCAGTGAATATGGTCCCCGATTAGTAGATGAGCAGTTCTTC; CDR3aa: CASSEYGPRLVDEQFF; abundance: -; v_gene: TRBV25-1; d_gene: -; j_gene: TRBJ2-1
CDR3nt: TGTGCCAGCAGCTTGACAAGGACAGGGGGCTACACCTTC; CDR3aa: CASSLTRTGGYTF; abundance: -; v_gene: TRBV7-2; d_gene: TRBD1; j_gene: TRBJ1-2
CDR3nt: TGTGCCAGCAGCTTCGGTAGGGGACTAGCAGGAGATACGCAGTATTTT; CDR3aa: CASSFGRGLAGDTQYF; abundance: -; v_gene: TRBV7-8; d_gene: TRBD2; j_gene: TRBJ2-3
CDR3nt: TGCAGCACGGGACAGGGTATACAAGAGACCCAGTACTTC; CDR3aa: CSTGQGIQETQYF; abundance: -; v_gene: TRBV29-1; d_gene: TRBD1; j_gene: TRBJ2-5
CDR3nt: TGTGCCAGCAGCTATGACGTGGGCACAAACACCGGGGAGCTGTTTTTT; CDR3aa: CASSYDVGTNTGELFF; abundance: -; v_gene: TRBV5-7; d_gene: -; j_gene: TRBJ2-2
CDR3nt: TGTGCTAGTGGTTACCACAGGGGGCGAAACACAGATACGCAGTATTTT; CDR3aa: CASGYHRGRNTDTQYF; abundance: -; v_gene: TRBV12-5; d_gene: TRBD1; j_gene: TRBJ2-3
CDR3nt: TGTGCCATCAGTGACCCCAGGGAATACTATGGCTACACCTTC; CDR3aa: CAISDPREYYGYTF; abundance: -; v_gene: TRBV10-3; d_gene: -; j_gene: TRBJ1-2